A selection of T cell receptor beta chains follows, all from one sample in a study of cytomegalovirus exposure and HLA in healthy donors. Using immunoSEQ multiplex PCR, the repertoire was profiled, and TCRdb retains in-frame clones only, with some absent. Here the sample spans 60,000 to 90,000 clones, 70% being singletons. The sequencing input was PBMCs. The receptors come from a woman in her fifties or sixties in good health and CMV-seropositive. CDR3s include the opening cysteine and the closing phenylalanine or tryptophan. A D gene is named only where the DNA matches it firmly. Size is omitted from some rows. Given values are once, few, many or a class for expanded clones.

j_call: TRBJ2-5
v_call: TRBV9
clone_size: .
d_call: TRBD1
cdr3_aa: CASSDGQGKETQYF
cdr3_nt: TGTGCCAGCAGCGATGGACAGGGCAAAGAGACCCAGTACTTC

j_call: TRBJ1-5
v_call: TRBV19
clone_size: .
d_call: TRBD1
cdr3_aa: CASSTPGQGGNQPQHF
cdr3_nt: TGTGCCAGTAGTACCCCTGGACAGGGTGGAAATCAGCCCCAGCATTTT

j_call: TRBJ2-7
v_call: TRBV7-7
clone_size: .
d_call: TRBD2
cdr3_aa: CASSPTSVSYEQYF
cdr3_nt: TGTGCCAGCAGTCCGACTAGCGTCTCCTACGAGCAGTACTTC

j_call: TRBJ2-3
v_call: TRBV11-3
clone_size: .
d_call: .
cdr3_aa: CASSPRAPDTQYF
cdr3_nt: TGTGCCAGCAGCCCGAGGGCTCCAGATACGCAGTATTTT

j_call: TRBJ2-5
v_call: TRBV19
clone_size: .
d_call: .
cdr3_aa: CASSTGQLQETQYF
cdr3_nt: TGTGCCAGTAGCACTGGACAGCTACAAGAGACCCAGTACTTC

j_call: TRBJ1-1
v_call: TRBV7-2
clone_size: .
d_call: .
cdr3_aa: CASSFSLNTEAFF
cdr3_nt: TGTGCCAGCAGCTTTAGTCTGAACACTGAAGCTTTCTTT

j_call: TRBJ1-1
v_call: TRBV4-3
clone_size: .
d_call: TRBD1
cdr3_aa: CASSQRTGAARTEAFF
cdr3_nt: TGCGCCAGCAGCCAACGAACAGGGGCGGCTCGCACTGAAGCTTTCTTT

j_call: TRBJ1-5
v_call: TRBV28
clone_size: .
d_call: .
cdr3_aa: CASISGLSNQPQHF
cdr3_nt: TGTGCCAGCATCTCAGGCCTTAGCAATCAGCCCCAGCATTTT

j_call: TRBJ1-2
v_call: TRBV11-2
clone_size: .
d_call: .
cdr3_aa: CASSPDDRLTNYGYTF
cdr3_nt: TGTGCCAGCAGCCCAGATGACAGGTTAACTAACTATGGCTACACCTTC

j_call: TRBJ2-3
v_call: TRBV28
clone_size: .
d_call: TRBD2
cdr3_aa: CASSISGGRADTQYF
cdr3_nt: TGTGCCAGCAGCATCTCGGGGGGGCGGGCAGATACGCAGTATTTT

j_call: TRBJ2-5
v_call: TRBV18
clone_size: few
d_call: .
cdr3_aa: CASSPTVGEETQYF
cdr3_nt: TGTGCCAGCTCACCCACGGTCGGAGAAGAGACCCAGTACTTC

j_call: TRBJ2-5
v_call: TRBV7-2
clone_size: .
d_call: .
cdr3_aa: CASSLVAGQGLETQYF
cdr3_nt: TGTGCCAGCAGCTTAGTTGCGGGGCAGGGTCTGGAGACCCAGTACTTC

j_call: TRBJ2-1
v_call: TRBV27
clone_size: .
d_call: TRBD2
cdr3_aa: CASSLGGSYNEQFF
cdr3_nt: TGTGCCAGCAGTTTGGGGGGGTCATACAATGAGCAGTTCTTC

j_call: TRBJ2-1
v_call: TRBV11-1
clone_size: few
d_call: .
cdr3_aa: CASTYTRLPHNEQFF
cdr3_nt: TGTGCCAGCACCTATACTAGATTGCCTCACAATGAGCAGTTCTTC

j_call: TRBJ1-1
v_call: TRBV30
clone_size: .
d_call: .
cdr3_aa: CAWSGQGNTEAFF
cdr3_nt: TGTGCCTGGAGTGGTCAGGGGAACACTGAAGCTTTCTTT

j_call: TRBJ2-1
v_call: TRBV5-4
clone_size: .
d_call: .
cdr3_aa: CASSAGGLQDYNEQFF
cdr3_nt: TGTGCCAGCAGCGCTGGAGGACTCCAGGACTACAATGAGCAGTTCTTC

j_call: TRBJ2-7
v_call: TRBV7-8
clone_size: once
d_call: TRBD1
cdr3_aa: CASSLGSTRGLEQYF
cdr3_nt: TGTGCCAGCAGCTTAGGGTCTACCAGGGGGCTGGAGCAGTACTTC

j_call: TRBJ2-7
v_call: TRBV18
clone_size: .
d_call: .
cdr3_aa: CASSGGFGRSYEQYF
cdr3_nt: TGTGCCAGCTCAGGCGGTTTTGGCCGCTCCTACGAGCAGTACTTC

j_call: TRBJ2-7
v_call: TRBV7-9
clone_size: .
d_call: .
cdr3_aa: CASSPLGGFYEQYF
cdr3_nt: TGTGCCAGCAGCCCGCTCGGAGGATTCTACGAGCAGTACTTC

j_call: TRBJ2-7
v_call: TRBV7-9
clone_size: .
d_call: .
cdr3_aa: CASSLGLASDEQYF
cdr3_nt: TGTGCCAGCAGCTTAGGCCTAGCGTCCGACGAGCAGTACTTC

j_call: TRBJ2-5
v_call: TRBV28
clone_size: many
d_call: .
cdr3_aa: CASSFQGQTQYF
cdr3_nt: TGTGCCAGCAGTTTTCAGGGGCAGACCCAGTACTTC

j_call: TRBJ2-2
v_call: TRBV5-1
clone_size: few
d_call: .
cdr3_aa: CASSLIRLNTGELFF
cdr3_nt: TGCGCCAGCAGCTTGATCAGGTTGAACACCGGGGAGCTGTTTTTT

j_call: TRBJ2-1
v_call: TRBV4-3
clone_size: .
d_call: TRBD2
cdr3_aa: CASSQASGGYNEQFF
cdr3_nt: TGCGCCAGCAGCCAAGCTAGCGGGGGCTACAATGAGCAGTTCTTC

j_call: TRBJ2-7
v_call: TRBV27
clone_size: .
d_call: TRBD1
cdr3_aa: CASSSRDRAYEQYF
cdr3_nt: TGTGCCAGCAGCTCCCGGGACAGGGCCTACGAGCAGTACTTC

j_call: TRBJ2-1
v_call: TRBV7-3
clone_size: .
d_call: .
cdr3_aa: CASSSSLSEQFF
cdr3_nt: TGTGCCAGCAGTTCTAGTTTATCCGAGCAGTTCTTC

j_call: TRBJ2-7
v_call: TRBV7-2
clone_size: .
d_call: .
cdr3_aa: CASSLLGNSYEQYF
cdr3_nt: TGTGCCAGCAGCTTACTTGGCAATTCCTACGAGCAGTACTTC

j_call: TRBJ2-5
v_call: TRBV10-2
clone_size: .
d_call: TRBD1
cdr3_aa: CASSLQGKSETQYF
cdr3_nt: TGCGCCAGCAGCCTACAGGGGAAATCAGAGACCCAGTACTTC

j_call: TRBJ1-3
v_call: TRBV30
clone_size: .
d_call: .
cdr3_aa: CAWSVQVGPNTIYF
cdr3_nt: TGTGCCTGGAGTGTACAGGTTGGGCCAAACACCATATATTTT